These 30 T cell receptor beta chains originate from one sample sequenced in a study of OX40 agonist ivuxolimab in advanced cancers. Method: immunoSEQ multiplex PCR; TCRdb's copy keeps in-frame clones and lacks some. The table records about 14,000 clones, over 70% of them present only once. The sample was CD4+ or CD8+ T cells sorted from blood, taken in a trial of the OX40 agonist ivuxolimab. The receptors stem from an adult with an advanced solid tumor such as melanoma, head and neck, liver or kidney cancer.

The V and J genes are TRBV5-1 and TRBJ1-1; unclear D gene. This CDR3 has 13 amino acids. Deletions cut 4 bases from V and 4 bases from J, with 11 bases between. CDR1 is SGHRS, CDR2 YFSETQ, per germline. The CDR3 loop is CASSLEGSTEAFF. DNA for the CDR3: TGCGCCAGCAGCCTTGAGGGTTCCACTGAAGCTTTCTTT.

The genes are TRBV4-3 and TRBJ1-5; no clear D gene. Germline lookup yields CDR1 LGHNA and CDR2 YSLEER. V gave up 1 base and J gave up 7 bases, with 8 bases separating them. The CDR3 spans 13 residues. The CDR3 protein is CASSQVAGQPQHF. CDR3 bases: TGCGCCAGCAGCCAAGTAGCTGGGCAGCCCCAGCATTTT.

The CDR3 sequence is CAWNSGTGGTDTQYF. In nucleotides, the CDR3 is TGTGCCTGGAACTCCGGGACAGGGGGCACAGATACGCAGTATTTT. The chain recombines TRBV30 with TRBJ2-3, with 10 positions matching TRBD1. Germline-derived CDR1 and CDR2 are GTSNPN and SVGIG (reference sequence). This CDR3 has 15 residues. J lost 1 base, V lost 4 bases, and 5 bases had no gene match.

This chain joins TRBV7-9 and TRBJ1-4; D is undetermined. The CDR3 consists of 13 residues. Germline CDR1 and CDR2: SEHNR and FQNEAQ (reference sequence). Trimming shortened V by 5 bases and J by 4 bases, and 8 bases separated the two germline ends. The CDR3 nucleotides are TGTGCCAGCAGCCCAGGCGGTAATGAAAAACTGTTTTTT. Protein product: CASSPGGNEKLFF.

This rearrangement joins TRBV28 to TRBJ2-7; 9 bases agree with TRBD1. In germline, CDR1 is MDHEN, CDR2 SYDVKM. V was pared by 5 bases and J by 3 bases, with 14 bases of the junction left unmatched. The CDR3 covers 17 residues. In nucleotides, the CDR3 is TGTGCCAGCAGTCGGGACAGGGCTTCTGAGGCCGGCTACGAGCAGTACTTC. It is translated as CASSRDRASEAGYEQYF.

The genes are TRBV29-1 and TRBJ2-2; the D is unclear. Germline V gene data show CDR1 as SQVTM and CDR2 as ANQGSEA. V was clipped by 7 bases and J by 0 bases, with 18 bases between them. This CDR3 has 16 amino acids. CDR3 DNA sequence: TGCAGCGCCGGTCCCTCTCCGGTCGCGAACACCGGGGAGCTGTTTTTT. It codes for CSAGPSPVANTGELFF.

The CDR3 sequence: CASSPESGGADTQYF. Here the CDR3 DNA reads TGCGCCAGCAGCCCGGAGAGCGGGGGGGCTGATACGCAGTATTTT. The J gene is TRBJ2-3, the V gene TRBV4-1; 10 positions agree with TRBD2. CDR3 length equals 15 residues. The J segment lost 6 bases and the V segment lost 4 bases, leaving 7 bases of the junction unmatched. Germline V gene data show CDR1 as MGHRA and CDR2 as YSYEKL.

The rearrangement links TRBV4-3 to TRBJ2-7; no clear D. The germline V gene encodes CDR1 LGHNA and CDR2 YSLEER. The CDR3 is 16 amino acids. Trimming cost V 0 bases and J 0 bases, with 12 bases left between them. The CDR3 reads CASSQEAFQSSYEQYF. CDR3 DNA sequence: TGCGCCAGCAGCCAAGAGGCCTTCCAAAGCTCCTACGAGCAGTACTTC.

This clone was observed a few times. The chain is built from TRBV19 and TRBJ2-1, with D tentatively TRBD2 (5 bases). Germline lookup yields CDR1 LNHDA and CDR2 SQIVND (reference sequence). The CDR3 has 15 residues. The V end lost 6 bases, the J end lost 0 bases, and 12 bases lay between the germline ends. The CDR3 nucleotides read TGTGCCAGTAGCCCCATGGGGAGCTCCTACAATGAGCAGTTCTTC. Its translation: CASSPMGSSYNEQFF.

This chain connects TRBV2 to TRBJ2-1; D call uncertain. CDR3 length equals 13 residues. Trimming left V 1 base short and J 5 bases short, with 6 bases between. Germline-derived CDR1 and CDR2 are SNHLY and FYNNEI. CDR3 amino acids: CASSEEVDNEQFF. CDR3 in DNA: TGTGCCAGCAGTGAAGAGGTAGACAATGAGCAGTTCTTC.

This clone has just a few counts. The CDR3 nucleotides read TGTGCCAGCAGCGTAGTGCCAGGGGCCTATACGAACACTGAAGCTTTCTTT. Protein sequence: CASSVVPGAYTNTEAFF. The V and J genes are TRBV9 and TRBJ1-1, with TRBD1 as a possible D gene (6 bases). This CDR3 is 17 amino acids long. Between the trimmed V and J ends, which lost 0 bases and 1 base, there was a span of 16 bases. Germline CDR1 is SGDLS and CDR2 is YYNGEE.

In its sample, this clone ranks as medium-sized (0.01 to 0.1%). The chain carries TRBV5-6 and TRBJ2-7; D is unclear. The CDR3 is 13 amino acids. Germline loops: CDR1 SGHDT, CDR2 YYEEEE. V was cut by 4 bases and J by 4 bases, with 12 bases left in between. CDR3 in amino acids: CASSLKGHYEQYF. CDR3 bases: TGTGCCAGCAGCCTCAAGGGCCATTACGAGCAGTACTTC. Full variable domain (outside the CDR3, taken from reference TRBV5-6 and TRBJ2-7): DAGVTQSPTHLIKTRGQQVTLRCSPKSGHDTVSWYQQALGQGPQFIFQYYEEEERQRGNFPDRFSGHQFPNYSSELNVNALLLGDSALYLCASSLKGHYEQYFGPGTRLTVT.

The rearrangement joins TRBV28 to TRBJ2-5, with TRBD2 as a possible D gene (5 bases). The V end lost 3 bases, the J end lost 1 base, and 12 bases lay between the germline ends. Germline assignment: CDR1 MDHEN and CDR2 SYDVKM. CDR3 length: 15 amino acids. The CDR3 is CASSFSRRGQETQYF. The CDR3 DNA reads TGTGCCAGCAGTTTTTCGCGACGGGGCCAAGAGACCCAGTACTTC.

The chain employs TRBV15 and TRBJ1-2; maybe TRBD1 (5 bases). With 5 bases removed from V and 4 bases from J, the gap between germline ends came to 17 bases. This CDR3 region has 15 residues. Germline V CDR1 and CDR2: LNHNV, YYDKDF (reference sequence). The chain's CDR3 is CATSDRGGDFYGYTF. The CDR3 DNA is TGTGCCACCAGCGACCGGGGGGGGGATTTCTATGGCTACACCTTC.

This sequence joins TRBV18 and TRBJ1-1; D may be TRBD1 (5 bases). Trimming removed 4 bases at V and 4 bases at J, with 19 bases between. Germline loops: CDR1 KGHSH, CDR2 LQKENI. This CDR3 comprises 16 residues. The CDR3 bases are TGTGCCAGCTCACGGGACGGATTGCAGGCCCTCACTGAAGCTTTCTTT. This encodes CASSRDGLQALTEAFF. Complete variable domain (other parts from reference TRBV18 and TRBJ1-1): NAGVMQNPRHLVRRRGQEARLRCSPMKGHSHVYWYRQLPEEGLKFMVYLQKENIIDESGMPKERFSAEFPKEGPSILRIQQVVRGDSAAYFCASSRDGLQALTEAFFGQGTRLTVV.

Concerning this clone itself: An end of the junction does not agree with germline; a read error may underlie this. The chain couples TRBV7-6 to TRBJ2-5; 9 bases fit TRBD2. The DNA end favors TRBJ2-7, so the J call may be wrong. The CDR3 is 15 residues long. Germline V gene data show CDR1 as SGHVS and CDR2 as FNYEAQ. The DNA of the CDR3 is TGTGCCAGCAGATTAGACGCGGGAGGGTCCTACGAGCAGTACTTC. Translated, it gives CASRLDAGGSYEQYF.

The V call is TRBV28, the J call TRBJ2-7; D perhaps matches TRBD2 (5 bases). The CDR3 loop spans 14 amino acids. Trimming removed 1 base at V and 3 bases at J, with 10 bases between. In germline, CDR1 is MDHEN, CDR2 SYDVKM. CDR3 nucleotide sequence: TGTGCCAGCAGTTTATATAGCGTGAACTACGAGCAGTACTTC. This translates into CASSLYSVNYEQYF. Full variable domain (outside the CDR3, taken from reference TRBV28 and TRBJ2-7): DVKVTQSSRYLVKRTGEKVFLECVQDMDHENMFWYRQDPGLGLRLIYFSYDVKMKEKGDIPEGYSVSREKKERFSLILESASTNQTSMYLCASSLYSVNYEQYFGPGTRLTVT.

This clone turned up a few times. V usage is TRBV5-4 and J usage is TRBJ2-1; tentatively, D is TRBD2 (5 bases). From germline, CDR1 is SGHNT and CDR2 YYREEE (reference sequence). Trimming shortened V by 0 bases and J by 8 bases, and 12 bases separated the two germline ends. The CDR3 is 14 amino acids. The CDR3 DNA is TGTGCCAGCAGCTTGGTCCTAGCCCCCTATGAGCAGTTCTTC. As protein: CASSLVLAPYEQFF.

V is TRBV18 and J is TRBJ2-5; tentatively, D is TRBD1 or TRBD2 (5 bases each). CDR1 KGHSH and CDR2 LQKENI come from the germline V gene. V was clipped by 0 bases and J by 4 bases, with 9 bases between them. The CDR3 extends over 14 amino acids. The CDR3 reads CASSPPGERETQYF. The CDR3, as DNA: TGTGCCAGCTCACCACCGGGGGAACGAGAGACCCAGTACTTC.

This rearrangement joins TRBV27 to TRBJ1-1; D is unresolved. Germline V gives CDR1 MNHEY, CDR2 SMNVEV (reference sequence). This CDR3 spans 10 amino acids. V shed 9 bases and J shed 6 bases, with 8 bases lying between them. The CDR3 protein is CASVGAEAFF. CDR3 DNA: TGTGCCAGTGTGGGAGCTGAAGCTTTCTTT.

The CDR3 region is CASSPPTGELFF. For the CDR3, the DNA is TGTGCCAGCAGCCCCCCTACCGGGGAGCTGTTTTTT. V usage is TRBV7-9 and J usage is TRBJ2-2; D is uncertain. The CDR3 is 12 residues long. Germline V CDR1 and CDR2: SEHNR, FQNEAQ (reference sequence). V dropped 5 bases and J dropped 5 bases, with 6 bases sitting between them.

J is TRBJ1-2 and V is TRBV7-9, with D possibly matching TRBD1 (6 bases). Trimming removed 0 bases from V and 2 bases from J, with 10 bases in between. The CDR3 extends over 15 amino acids. Germline V gene data show CDR1 as SEHNR and CDR2 as FQNEAQ (reference sequence). The CDR3 sequence: CASSLADQGNYGYTF. The DNA of the CDR3 is TGTGCCAGCAGCTTAGCGGACCAGGGGAACTATGGCTACACCTTC.

The rearrangement joins TRBV6-5 to TRBJ1-1; D is uncertain. V was pared by 0 bases and J by 1 base, with 6 bases between. The CDR3 is 14 amino acids. Germline V lookup: CDR1 MNHEY, CDR2 SVGAGI. Here the CDR3 reads CASSYSDQNTEAFF. The CDR3 DNA reads TGTGCCAGCAGTTACTCCGATCAGAACACTGAAGCTTTCTTT.

The chain employs TRBV4-2 and TRBJ1-1; D call uncertain. The CDR3 covers 13 residues. V was shortened by 6 bases and J by 1 base, with 9 bases between the two germline ends. Germline V gene sequence: CDR1 LGHNA, CDR2 YNFKEQ. The CDR3 protein is CASSHEANTEAFF. For the CDR3, the DNA is TGTGCCAGCAGTCACGAGGCGAACACTGAAGCTTTCTTT.

The chain is built from TRBV19 and TRBJ1-5; 8 nucleotides match TRBD1. The CDR3 is 18 residues long. The V gene end was trimmed by 7 bases and the J gene end by 0 bases; junction bases not matched to a gene: 14. Germline lookup yields CDR1 LNHDA and CDR2 SQIVND (reference sequence). CDR3 nucleotides: TGTGCCAGTACCCCCGTCGGGACAGGCCCTTATAGCAATCAGCCCCAGCATTTT. This sequence encodes CASTPVGTGPYSNQPQHF.

This chain uses TRBV27 with TRBJ2-1; TRBD2 matches 9 bases. Germline CDR1 and CDR2: MNHEY and SMNVEV (reference sequence). The CDR3 is 15 amino acids. V trimming: 6 bases; J trimming: 7 bases; junction bases outside the gene matches: 10. CDR3 region: CASSQGTSPWNEQFF. CDR3 DNA sequence: TGTGCCAGCAGCCAAGGGACTAGCCCCTGGAATGAGCAGTTCTTC.

For the CDR3, the DNA is TGTGCCAGCAGTTCCCGCGCTGGGACCTACGAGCAGTACTTC. Protein sequence: CASSSRAGTYEQYF. This chain connects TRBV27 to TRBJ2-7, with D hard to call. The V and J ends lost 4 bases and 2 bases respectively, with 12 bases between them. CDR1 is MNHEY and CDR2 is SMNVEV in the germline V gene (reference sequence). CDR3 size: 14 residues.

CDR3 protein: CASSWAGETDTQYF. In DNA, the CDR3 is TGTGCCAGCAGCTGGGCCGGGGAGACAGATACGCAGTATTTT. V usage is TRBV7-6 and J usage is TRBJ2-3; the D gene is possibly TRBD2 (5 bases). The CDR3 runs 14 residues. Per the germline V gene, CDR1 is SGHVS and CDR2 is FNYEAQ. Trimming left V 4 bases short and J 3 bases short, with 11 bases between. Using reference TRBV7-6 and TRBJ2-3 for the parts outside the CDR3, the full variable domain is GAGVSQSPRYKVTKRGQDVALRCDPISGHVSLYWYRQALGQGPEFLTYFNYEAQQDKSGLPNDRFSAERPEGSISTLTIQRTEQRDSAMYRCASSWAGETDTQYFGPGTRLTVL.

This CDR3 is CASSLMLDSSYEQYF. The CDR3 DNA reads TGCGCCAGCAGCTTGATGTTAGACAGCTCCTACGAGCAGTACTTC. V is TRBV5-1 and J is TRBJ2-7, with D perhaps matching TRBD1 (5 bases). CDR1 and CDR2 from the germline V gene are SGHRS and YFSETQ. V lost 1 base and J lost 0, with 11 bases in between. This CDR3 contains 15 residues.

This clone has just one count. The CDR3 reads CASSENRAGRTEAFF. Here the CDR3 DNA reads TGTGCCAGCAGTGAAAATAGGGCAGGGAGGACTGAAGCTTTCTTT. This chain uses TRBV25-1 with TRBJ1-1; perhaps TRBD1 as D (5 bases). V lost 2 bases to trimming and J lost 5 bases, with 15 bases between them. This CDR3 is built from 15 residues. Germline CDR1 MGHDK, CDR2 SYGVNS.